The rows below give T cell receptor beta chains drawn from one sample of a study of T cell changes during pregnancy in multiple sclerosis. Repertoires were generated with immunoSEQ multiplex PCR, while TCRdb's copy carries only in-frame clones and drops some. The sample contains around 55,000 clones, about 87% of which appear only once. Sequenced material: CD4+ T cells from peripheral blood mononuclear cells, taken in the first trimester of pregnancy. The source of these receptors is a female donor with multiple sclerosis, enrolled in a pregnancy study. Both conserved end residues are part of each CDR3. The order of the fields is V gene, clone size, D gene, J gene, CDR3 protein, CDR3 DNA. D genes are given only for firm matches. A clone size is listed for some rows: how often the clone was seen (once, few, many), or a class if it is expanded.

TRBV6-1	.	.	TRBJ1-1	CASSETRVTEAFF	TGTGCCAGCAGTGAGACCAGGGTCACTGAAGCTTTCTTT
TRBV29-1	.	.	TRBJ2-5	CSVEGVQGGGLETQYF	TGCAGCGTTGAAGGTGTTCAGGGAGGAGGTTTGGAGACCCAGTACTTC
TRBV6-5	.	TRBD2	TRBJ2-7	CASSYGGDYEQYF	TGTGCCAGCAGTTACGGGGGGGACTACGAGCAGTACTTC
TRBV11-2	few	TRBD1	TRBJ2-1	CASSSDRENEQFF	TGTGCCAGCAGCTCCGACAGGGAAAATGAGCAGTTCTTC
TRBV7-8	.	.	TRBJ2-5	CASSPLQETQYF	TGTGCCAGCAGCCCCTTGCAAGAGACCCAGTACTTC
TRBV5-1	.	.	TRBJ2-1	CASSLETVEQFF	TGCGCCAGCAGCTTGGAGACAGTCGAGCAGTTCTTC
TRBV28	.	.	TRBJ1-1	CASKTGQQKNTEAFF	TGTGCCAGCAAGACGGGACAACAAAAGAACACTGAAGCTTTCTTT
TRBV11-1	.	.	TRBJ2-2	CASTRGATGELFF	TGTGCCAGCACCCGGGGGGCCACCGGGGAGCTGTTTTTT
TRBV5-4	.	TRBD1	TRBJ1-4	CASSRQGADEKLFF	TGTGCCAGCAGCAGACAGGGGGCGGATGAAAAACTGTTTTTT
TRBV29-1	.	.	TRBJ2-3	CSVTSGSTDTQYF	TGCAGCGTAACGAGCGGCAGCACAGATACGCAGTATTTT
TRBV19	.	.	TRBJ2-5	CASSIDHYQETQYF	TGTGCCAGTAGTATAGATCATTACCAAGAGACCCAGTACTTC
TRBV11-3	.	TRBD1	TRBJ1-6	CASSLGQGAVNSPLHF	TGTGCCAGCAGCTTAGGACAGGGGGCAGTCAATTCACCCCTCCACTTT
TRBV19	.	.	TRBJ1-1	CASSIHEGSTEAFF	TGTGCCAGTAGTATTCATGAGGGAAGCACTGAAGCTTTCTTT
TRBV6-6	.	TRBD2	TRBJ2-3	CAGSGLATDTQYF	TGTGCCGGTTCAGGACTAGCTACAGATACGCAGTATTTT
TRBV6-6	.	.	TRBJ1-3	CASIAAGGHGNTIYF	TGTGCCAGCATAGCAGCCGGGGGTCACGGAAACACCATATATTTT
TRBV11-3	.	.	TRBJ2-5	CASSLTPPGTQYF	TGTGCCAGCAGCTTAACCCCCCCCGGGACCCAGTACTTC
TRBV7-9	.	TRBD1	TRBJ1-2	CASSARQGSYGYTF	TGTGCCAGCAGCGCTAGACAGGGTTCGTATGGCTACACCTTC
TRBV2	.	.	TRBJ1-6	CASKAGRGPLHF	TGTGCCAGCAAAGCAGGCCGGGGACCCCTCCACTTT
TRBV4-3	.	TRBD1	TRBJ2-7	CASSQVSRTGGKQYF	TGCGCCAGCAGCCAAGTGTCCCGGACAGGCGGTAAGCAGTACTTC
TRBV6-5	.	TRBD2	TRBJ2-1	CASQLAGASNEQFF	TGTGCCAGCCAACTAGCGGGAGCGAGTAATGAGCAGTTCTTC
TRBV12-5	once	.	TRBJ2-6	CASGPDSPSGANVLTF	TGTGCTAGTGGCCCTGACAGTCCCTCTGGGGCCAACGTCCTGACTTTC
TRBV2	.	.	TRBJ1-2	CASSPRFYGYTF	TGTGCCAGCAGTCCGAGGTTCTATGGCTACACCTTC
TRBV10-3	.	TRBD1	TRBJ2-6	CAISDSRGTGRGANVLTF	TGTGCCATCAGTGATTCAAGGGGGACAGGGCGTGGGGCCAACGTCCTGACTTTC
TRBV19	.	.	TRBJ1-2	CASSLIANYGYTF	TGTGCCAGTAGCTTGATAGCTAACTATGGCTACACCTTC
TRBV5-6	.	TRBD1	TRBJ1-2	CASNSGQKNYGYTF	TGTGCCAGCAACTCGGGACAGAAAAACTATGGCTACACCTTC
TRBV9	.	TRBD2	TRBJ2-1	CASSANPGLAGDGEQFF	TGTGCCAGCAGCGCGAACCCGGGACTAGCGGGAGATGGGGAGCAGTTCTTC
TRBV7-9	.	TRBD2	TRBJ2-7	CASSLGGLVGNEQYF	TGTGCCAGCAGCTTAGGGGGACTAGTTGGTAACGAGCAGTACTTC
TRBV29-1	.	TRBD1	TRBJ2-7	CSVAPGQGTYEQYF	TGCAGCGTTGCACCGGGACAGGGAACCTACGAGCAGTACTTC
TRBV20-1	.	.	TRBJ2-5	CSANLQETQYF	TGCAGTGCTAACCTACAAGAGACCCAGTACTTC
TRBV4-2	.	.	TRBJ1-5	CASSQDSGSNQPQHF	TGTGCCAGCAGCCAAGATTCGGGTAGCAATCAGCCCCAGCATTTT